The clone carrying this T cell receptor (beta chain) was detected only a few times. No antigen is known for it. TCRdb fed the 5' RACE reads into MiXCR, producing one record per CDR3 protein. This table has hundreds of thousands of distinct CDR3 sequences, around 19% appearing once. The data were obtained in a study of T cells after yellow fever vaccination. Points from the study as a whole: Post-booster repertoires again held most primary-vaccination clones (about 96% CD4, over 80% CD8). Though weaker, the secondary response peaked faster, on day 5 versus 15. Overall, a small share of clonotypes was seen in both CD4 and CD8 compartments.

V shed 0 bases and J shed 2 bases, with 6 bases lying between them. The CDR3 runs 13 residues. Germline V gene lookup returns CDR1 GTSNPN and CDR2 SVGIG (reference sequence). This chain uses TRBV30 with TRBJ2-3; D unresolved. The sequences come from PBMCs, collected before the yellow fever booster vaccination. The TCR was taken from a man aged 18 to 35 who received the YFV17D yellow fever vaccine. CDR3 sequence (DNA): TGTGCCTGGAGTGTACTATTCACAGATACGCAGTATTTT. Translation gives CAWSVLFTDTQYF.